These 10 T cell receptor beta chains were all obtained from the same sample, sequenced in a study of blood T cell repertoires in COVID-19 (dated by TCRdb to 2020 to 2022). Receptors were amplified or captured by the immunoSEQ multiplex PCR assay. TCRdb carries this immuneACCESS record with in-frame sequences only. Its versions omit some clonotypes, under half of them owing to an unresolved V gene in the studies checked, with the rest unexplained. The sample data list approximately 250,000 clones, and around 84% of these were observed just once. The biggest ten clones account for approximately 4% of the sample. Sequenced: PBMCs or T cells enriched from blood (not recorded which). Source of these receptors: a man younger than 40 with acute COVID-19.

The chain joins TRBV3-1 (or the pseudogene TRBV3-2) to TRBJ2-7; 7 bases map to TRBD2. The germline V gene encodes CDR1 LGHDT and CDR2 YNNKEL (reference sequence). Losses at the gene ends were 4 bases for V and 3 bases for J; bases not matched to a gene: 9. The CDR3 has 15 residues. CDR3 protein: CASSLGLDPYYEQYV. The CDR3 DNA is TGTGCCAGCAGCCTTGGACTAGACCCTTACTACGAGCAGTACGTC.

This sequence joins TRBV4-1 and TRBJ2-2; 10 bases match TRBD2. The germline V gene has CDR1 MGHRA and CDR2 YSYEKL. Unmatched junction bases numbered 3, after V lost 4 bases and J lost 4 bases. The CDR3 runs to 15 residues. CDR3 sequence reads: CASSLSSGGTGELFF. The CDR3 DNA reads TGCGCCAGCAGCCTGTCTAGCGGGGGCACCGGGGAGCTGTTTTTT.

This chain links TRBV6-4 with TRBJ1-2; D is ambiguous. V was trimmed by 6 bases and J by 7 bases, leaving 15 bases between them. Germline CDR1 MRHNA, CDR2 SNTAGT. This CDR3 is built from 13 residues. CDR3 nucleotides: TGTGCCAGCAGCGATGGCGGGTTCGGTGGCTACACCTTC. It codes for CASSDGGFGGYTF.

This chain joins TRBV3-1 (or the pseudogene TRBV3-2) and TRBJ1-5, with TRBD1 identical over 7 bases. The CDR3 contains 15 residues. The germline V gene encodes CDR1 LGHDT and CDR2 YNNKEL (reference sequence). Germline trimming cut 5 bases from V and 0 bases from J; bases unmatched to any gene: 4. The CDR3 is CASSSTGNSNQPQHF. CDR3 coding DNA: TGTGCCAGCAGCTCGACAGGGAATAGCAATCAGCCCCAGCATTTT.

Details on this clone: One junction end does not reproduce the germline sequence, and a read error may be involved. This chain links TRBV5-1 with TRBJ2-5, with TRBD2 matching over 10 bases. The germline V gene encodes CDR1 SGHRS and CDR2 YFSETQ. The CDR3 spans 15 residues. CDR3 DNA: TGTGCCAGCAGCTTACTAGCGGGGCAACAAGAGACCCAGTACTTC. Protein: CASSLLAGQQETQYF. The full variable domain, with the rest looked up from reference TRBV5-1 and TRBJ2-5, is KAGVTQTPRYLIKTRGQQVTLSCSPISGHRSVSWYQQTPGQGLQFLFEYFSETQRNKGNFPGRFSGRQFSNSRSEMNVSTLELGDSALYLCASSLLAGQQETQYFGPGTRLLVL.

This chain connects TRBV10-2 to TRBJ1-1; D is unclear. V lost 4 bases, J lost 5 bases, and 5 bases lay in between. Per germline, CDR1 WSHSY and CDR2 SAAADI. The CDR3 extends over 11 amino acids. The CDR3 DNA is TGCGCCAGCAGTGGTATAACTGAAGCTTTCTTT. It is translated as CASSGITEAFF.

The genes are TRBV6-5 and TRBJ2-3, with 11 bases lining up with TRBD2. With V trimmed by 2 bases and J by 5 bases, 6 bases remained unmatched. Germline loops: CDR1 MNHEY, CDR2 SVGAGI. The CDR3 sequence is 16 residues long. CDR3 nucleotide sequence: TGTGCCAGCAGTTACGGTAGCGGGGGGGCCCTAGATACGCAGTATTTT. It encodes CASSYGSGGALDTQYF.

At least ten counts were recorded for this clone. The rearrangement uses TRBV7-6 and TRBJ1-2, with 7 bases identical to TRBD1. The CDR3 consists of 14 residues. CDR1 SGHVS and CDR2 FNYEAQ come from the germline V gene. Trimming cost V 4 bases and J 5 bases; bases outside gene matches: 7. The CDR3: CASSSDRETYGYTF. CDR3 in DNA: TGTGCCAGCAGCTCTGACAGGGAAACTTATGGCTACACCTTC.

This rearrangement joins TRBV2 to TRBJ2-7; D unclear. Trimming shortened V by 4 bases and J by 6 bases, and 10 bases separated the two germline ends. CDR1 and CDR2 from the germline V gene are SNHLY and FYNNEI. The CDR3 has 12 residues. CDR3 sequence: CASSVGASEQYV. CDR3 coding DNA: TGTGCCAGCAGTGTTGGAGCGTCCGAGCAGTACGTC.

This clone was detected once. The rearrangement links TRBV10-2 to TRBJ1-3; D is perhaps TRBD1 (5 bases). CDR3 length equals 14 residues. Germline V lookup: CDR1 WSHSY, CDR2 SAAADI. With 3 bases removed from V and 2 bases from J, the gap between germline ends came to 8 bases. CDR3 residues: CASSDGQAGNTIYF. CDR3 DNA sequence: TGCGCCAGCAGTGATGGACAAGCTGGAAACACCATATATTTT.